The 14 T cell receptor beta chains below come from one sample, sequenced in a study of technical replicates of blood from several donors. Sequencing used immunoSEQ multiplex PCR; TCRdb keeps in-frame clones, though not all of them. The repertoire holds under 90,000 clones, with about 96% as singletons. Sequenced input: T cells isolated from PBMCs. The receptors were gathered from a human donor in good health.

V gene TRBV5-4 combines with J gene TRBJ2-7, with 7 nucleotides matching TRBD2. Germline CDR1 and CDR2: SGHNT and YYREEE (reference sequence). V lost 4 bases to trimming and J lost 0 bases; unmatched junction nucleotides: 13. The CDR3 is made up of 17 amino acids. The CDR3 loop is CASSGDLGLADSYEQYF. CDR3 in DNA: TGTGCCAGCAGCGGAGACTTGGGGCTAGCGGACTCCTACGAGCAGTACTTC.

This clone was seen only a few times. The CDR3 reads CASISRGMNTEAFF. As DNA, the CDR3 is TGTGCCAGCATTTCGCGGGGAATGAACACTGAAGCTTTCTTT. V and J are TRBV25-1 and TRBJ1-1; D ambiguous. The V end was cut by 7 bases, the J end by 0 bases, with 12 bases between. The CDR3 covers 14 residues. CDR1 and CDR2 (germline): MGHDK, SYGVNS.

V gene TRBV5-8 combines with J gene TRBJ2-3, with TRBD2 identical over 7 bases. Germline trimming cut 0 bases from V and 0 bases from J; bases unmatched to any gene: 4. From germline, CDR1 is SGHTS and CDR2 YDEGEE. The CDR3 contains 16 residues. The CDR3 reads CASSLGEGISTDTQYF. DNA for the CDR3: TGTGCCAGCAGCTTGGGGGAGGGGATAAGCACAGATACGCAGTATTTT.

The CDR3 nucleotides are TGTGCCAGTACAAGTACTAGCGGATACAATGAGCAGTTCTTC. This codes for CASTSTSGYNEQFF. The chain couples TRBV19 to TRBJ2-1; 8 nucleotides match TRBD2. The length of the CDR3 is 14 residues. The V gene end was trimmed by 7 bases and the J gene end by 4 bases; junction bases not matched to a gene: 6. CDR1 and CDR2 from the germline V gene are LNHDA and SQIVND (reference sequence).

This chain connects TRBV12-5 to TRBJ2-1; tentatively, D is TRBD1 (6 bases). The CDR3 contains 12 residues. Per the germline V gene, CDR1 is LGHNT and CDR2 is FRNRAP. Trimming stripped 2 bases from V and 13 bases from J, with 12 bases between. The CDR3 here is CASGLIGGDQFF. CDR3 in DNA: TGTGCTAGTGGTTTGATAGGGGGAGACCAGTTCTTC.

The rearrangement uses TRBV6-1 and TRBJ1-2, with 9 bases lining up with TRBD1. J gave up 7 bases and V 6 bases, and 9 bases lay outside the gene matches. The CDR3 length is 14 residues. CDR1 MNHNS and CDR2 SASEGT come from the germline V gene. CDR3 sequence: CASRARDRDRGYTF. CDR3 sequence (DNA): TGTGCCAGCAGGGCCCGGGACAGGGATCGTGGCTACACCTTC.

The V and J genes are TRBV11-3 and TRBJ1-5, with D hard to call. Germline V CDR1 and CDR2: SGHNT, YENEEA. This CDR3 is built from 12 residues. V shed 1 base and J shed 6 bases, with 4 bases lying between them. DNA for the CDR3: TGTGCCAGCAGCTTAGCCGGTCAGCCCCAGCATTTT. Its protein is CASSLAGQPQHF.

The V call is TRBV6-5, the J call TRBJ1-1; 8 bases are shared with TRBD1. The germline V gene encodes CDR1 MNHEY and CDR2 SVGAGI. V was clipped by 7 bases and J by 5 bases; unmatched bases: 9. This CDR3 comprises 14 residues. CDR3 nucleotides: TGTGCCAGCATTTCCGACAGGGGCTCGACTGAAGCTTTCTTT. Translation gives CASISDRGSTEAFF.

V usage is TRBV5-4 and J usage is TRBJ1-2, with a weak D call TRBD1 (6 bases). V was clipped by 2 bases and J by 2 bases, with 16 bases between them. Germline CDR1 is SGHNT and CDR2 is YYREEE (reference sequence). This CDR3 has 16 amino acids. As DNA, the CDR3 is TGTGCCAGCAGCTTCCAGGGAGGGGGAGGCAACTATGGCTACACCTTC. Translated, it gives CASSFQGGGGNYGYTF.

This chain links TRBV10-1 with TRBJ2-1; 15 nucleotides agree with TRBD2. V trimming: 5 bases; J trimming: 14 bases; junction bases outside the gene matches: 4. The CDR3 runs to 13 residues. The germline V gene has CDR1 WNHNN and CDR2 SYGVQD (reference sequence). The CDR3 region is CASSWTSGRAKFF. CDR3 DNA: TGCGCCAGCAGTTGGACTAGCGGGAGGGCCAAGTTCTTC.

The rearrangement uses TRBV19 and TRBJ1-2; a weak D match, TRBD1 (6 bases). The CDR3 spans 13 residues. Germline values: CDR1 LNHDA, CDR2 SQIVND (reference sequence). Trimming removed 4 bases from V and 4 bases from J, with 10 bases in between. CDR3 region: CASSTRGTYGYTF. CDR3 bases: TGTGCCAGTAGTACCAGGGGAACCTATGGCTACACCTTC.

This clone was picked up one time. This chain joins TRBV5-4 and TRBJ2-7; TRBD2 aligns across 7 bases. Germline lookup yields CDR1 SGHNT and CDR2 YYREEE (reference sequence). CDR3 length: 16 amino acids. V lost 0 bases, J lost 6 bases, and 12 bases stayed unmatched. The CDR3 region has the DNA TGTGCCAGCAGCTTGGTGGGTCCGGGGGGAAGGCGCGAGCAGTACTTC. This encodes CASSLVGPGGRREQYF.

The rearrangement links TRBV6-1 to TRBJ2-1; no definite D call. Looked up from germline, CDR1 is MNHNS and CDR2 is SASEGT. This CDR3 has 11 residues. With 0 bases removed from V and 11 bases from J, the gap between germline ends came to 5 bases. CDR3: CASSEASKQFF. CDR3 nucleotides: TGTGCCAGCAGTGAAGCTAGTAAGCAGTTCTTC.

This chain uses TRBV4-2 with TRBJ2-3, with a weak D call TRBD2 (6 bases). The CDR3 is 17 amino acids. V was shortened by 1 base and J by 0 bases, with 14 bases between the two germline ends. The V gene's germline CDR1 is LGHNA and CDR2 YNFKEQ. CDR3 region: CASSQVRLAISTDTQYF. The CDR3 nucleotides read TGTGCCAGCAGCCAAGTTCGGCTAGCGATAAGCACAGATACGCAGTATTTT.